The sequence of this T cell receptor beta chain was determined in a study of Ad26.COV2.S vaccination and SARS-CoV-2 variants. Study context: Participants got Ad26.COV2.S intramuscularly, once or twice 56 days apart. General study findings and limits: People who got the vaccine or the placebo had similar non-spike TCR breadth.

Treatment indicated: 15 to 20 received Ad26.COV2.S at low or high dose, single or two shots; several received placebo; per-sample allocation not given. Day 63 following the first vaccine or placebo injection was when the samples were taken. For this clone: The antigen remains undetermined.

The protocol was immunoSEQ multiplex PCR, while the TCRdb copy is restricted to in-frame clones and leaves out a portion. The top ten hold 1.5% to 2% of the sample, which has about 370,000 clones, about nine tenths seen once. This clonotype originated in a person between 18 and 65 years old who received the Ad26.COV2.S COVID-19 vaccine or a placebo. This specimen consisted of peripheral blood, obtained in a trial of Ad26.COV2.S vaccine versus placebo.

CDR3 amino acids: CASSEIAGGSNEQYF. In DNA, the CDR3 is TGTGCCAGCAGTGAGATAGCGGGAGGGTCCAACGAGCAGTACTTC. The chain couples TRBV6-1 to TRBJ2-7; 11 positions agree with TRBD2. The CDR3 runs 15 residues. Germline V gene sequence: CDR1 MNHNS, CDR2 SASEGT. Germline trimming cut 3 bases from V and 5 bases from J; bases unmatched to any gene: 6.